A single sample is the source of the 21 T cell receptor beta chains below, sequenced in a study of tumor and adjacent non-tumor tissue in lung cancer. RNA was extracted from bulk tissue without any cell sorting. More than 3 cm separated this lung sample from the edge of the tumor. A modified ARM-PCR protocol with three rounds of nested PCR amplified TCRbeta. Via MiXCR, TCRdb re-called the multiplex PCR reads, giving one row per CDR3 protein. The sample yields about 100,000 distinct CDR3 sequences, 65% seen once. Sequenced input: distant non-tumor lung tissue. These receptors were collected from a man aged 25-45 years with non-small cell lung cancer.

This chain links TRBV11-2 with TRBJ2-2; 8 nucleotides match TRBD2. The germline CDR1 and CDR2 sequences are SGHAT and FQNNGV. The V and J ends lost 5 bases and 2 bases, in that order; junction bases with no gene match: 7. CDR3 size: 16 residues. The CDR3 nucleotides are TGTGCCAGCAGCCAGGCGGGGGGAACTAACACCGGGGAGCTGTTTTTT. Amino acid sequence: CASSQAGGTNTGELFF.

This clonotype was counted ten times or more. The genes are TRBV6-1 and TRBJ2-5; D gene unclear. CDR3 length: 11 residues. The germline V gene has CDR1 MNHNS and CDR2 SASEGT. Trimming shortened V by 4 bases and J by 5 bases, and 5 bases separated the two germline ends. CDR3 sequence reads: CASSGRETQYF. CDR3 DNA: TGTGCCAGCAGTGGGCGGGAGACCCAGTACTTC.

This clonotype was seen at least ten times. V usage is TRBV20-1 and J usage is TRBJ1-2; no reliable D call. This CDR3 comprises 13 residues. The V gene lost 6 bases and the J gene lost 0 bases, with 11 bases spanning the gap. Germline assignment: CDR1 DFQATT and CDR2 SNEGSKA (reference sequence). For the CDR3, the DNA is TGCAGTGCGGGGATACGGGCTAACTATGGCTACACCTTC. Translating it yields CSAGIRANYGYTF.

Comment on this clonotype: As the CDR3 is not closed by the conserved phenylalanine or tryptophan, this likely results from a read error. The rearrangement uses TRBV20-1 and TRBJ1-1, with D unclear. Trimming stripped 6 bases from V and 9 bases from J, with 11 bases between. Germline V lookup: CDR1 DFQATT, CDR2 SNEGSKA (reference sequence). The CDR3 has 10 amino acids. The CDR3 DNA reads TGCAGTGCGGACGGGCCTAAAGCTTTCTTA. It encodes CSADGPKAFL.

This clonotype was counted between two and nine times. Possible read error: a much larger clone is one base away. The rearrangement uses TRBV20-1 and TRBJ1-1; D is perhaps TRBD1 (6 bases). This CDR3 has 14 residues. CDR1 and CDR2 from the germline V gene are DFQATT and SNEGSKA (reference sequence). The CDR3 spells CSTRGLGGGTEAFF. In nucleotides, the CDR3 is TGCAGTACTAGAGGCCTAGGGGGGGGCACTGAAGCTTTCTTT.

This clonotype has more than one count but fewer than ten. A much larger clone lies one base from this, so it may be a read error. V gene TRBV4-3 combines with J gene TRBJ1-2; 8 nucleotides line up with TRBD1. The CDR3 spans 15 residues. Germline V gene sequence: CDR1 LGHNA, CDR2 YSLEER. The V segment lost 1 base and the J segment 8 bases; nucleotides outside the gene matches: 9. Written as DNA, the CDR3 is TGCGCCAGCAGCCAAGGTCAGGGACAGGCCTTGGGCTACACCTTC. Amino acids: CASSQGQGQALGYTF.

This clonotype was counted a single time. As the CDR3 is not closed by the conserved phenylalanine or tryptophan, this likely results from a read error. V and J are TRBV11-2 and TRBJ2-7; D may be TRBD2 (6 bases). Per germline, CDR1 SGHAT and CDR2 FQNNGV. The CDR3 is 11 residues long. The chain's CDR3 is CASSGSYEQYS. The CDR3 DNA sequence: TGTGCTAGCAGCGGGTCCTACGAGCAGTACTCC.

This clonotype has more than one count but fewer than ten. The CDR3 loop reads CASSPYQADYGYTF. The DNA for the CDR3 is TGTGCCAGCTCACCATATCAGGCGGATTATGGCTACACCTTC. The V and J genes are TRBV18 and TRBJ1-2, with D unresolved. The CDR3 length is 14 residues. Germline values: CDR1 KGHSH, CDR2 LQKENI. V was trimmed by 2 bases and J by 5 bases, leaving 12 bases between them.

This clonotype was seen only once. A much larger clone is a single base away; this may be a read error. The chain recombines TRBV6-5 with TRBJ1-2, with D possibly being TRBD1 (5 bases). The germline CDR1 and CDR2 sequences are MNHEY and SVGAGI. The CDR3 contains 14 residues. Trimming cost V 4 bases and J 3 bases, with 12 bases left between them. Here the CDR3 DNA reads TGTGCCAGCAGTTTCTCATGGGGGGACTATGGCTACACCTTC. It is translated as CASSFSWGDYGYTF.

This clonotype came up many times. V usage is TRBV20-1 and J usage is TRBJ2-1; no clear D gene. The CDR3 has 14 residues. Germline V CDR1 and CDR2: DFQATT, SNEGSKA (reference sequence). The germline V and J ends were trimmed by 1 base and 4 bases, with 11 bases remaining between them. This chain's CDR3 is CSARVPPRYNEQFF. The CDR3 DNA reads as TGCAGTGCTAGAGTCCCGCCGAGATACAATGAGCAGTTCTTC.

With respect to this clonotype: One end of the junction does not line up with germline, which may come from a read error. The chain is built from TRBV11-2 and TRBJ1-1; no firm D call. Per germline, CDR1 SGHAT and CDR2 FQNNGV. This CDR3 has 13 amino acids. CDR3 sequence: CASIRTEGTEAFF. CDR3 nucleotide sequence: TGTGCCAGCATCCGAACCGAGGGAACTGAAGCTTTTTTT.

Concerning this clonotype: A junction boundary mismatches the germline segment, possibly from a read error. The chain links TRBV6-5 to TRBJ2-1; TRBD2 matches 8 bases. CDR3 length: 14 amino acids. CDR1 is MNHEY and CDR2 is SVGAGI in the germline V gene. CDR3 DNA: TGTGTCAGCAGTTACTCGGGGGGGTCCGGGGAGCAGTTCTTC. It codes for CVSSYSGGSGEQFF.

A note on this clonotype: A read error is possible here, since a much larger clone lies one base away. The chain combines TRBV12-3 or TRBV12-4 with TRBJ1-1; D gene uncertain. CDR3 length: 13 residues. CDR3 sequence reads: CASNLTSNTEAFF. The CDR3 DNA reads TGTGCCAGCAATTTAACCAGTAACACTGAAGCTTTCTTT.

This clonotype was observed many times. V gene TRBV29-1 combines with J gene TRBJ1-2; D possibly corresponds to TRBD1 (5 bases). Trimming left V 4 bases short and J 1 base short, with 13 bases between. There are 14 residues in the CDR3. Germline CDR1 SQVTM, CDR2 ANQGSEA. The CDR3 nucleotides are TGCAGCGTTGCCCGGGACGGAAATAACTATGGCTACACCTTC. Translating gives CSVARDGNNYGYTF.

Details on this clonotype: At one of its ends the junction is not consistent with the germline gene, which may arise from a read error. This sequence joins TRBV12-3 or TRBV12-4 and TRBJ1-1; D possibly corresponds to TRBD1 (5 bases). The CDR3 totals 16 residues. The CDR3 spells CASGLEPVNRKGEAFF. The CDR3 DNA is TGTGCCAGCGGTTTAGAGCCTGTGAACAGGAAGGGTGAAGCTTTCTTT.

Comment on this clonotype: The junction and the germline gene differ at one end; a read error may be behind it. The rearrangement links TRBV28 to TRBJ2-7; 7 bases are a match to TRBD1. CDR3 length equals 15 residues. Germline lookup yields CDR1 MDHEN and CDR2 SYDVKM. This CDR3 is CTSTSVVTGTHEQYF. The CDR3 region has the DNA TGTACCAGCACCAGTGTAGTGACAGGGACCCACGAGCAGTACTTC.

About this clonotype: No conserved phenylalanine or tryptophan ends this CDR3, so it is likely a read error. The rearrangement joins TRBV12-3 or TRBV12-4 to TRBJ2-2; possibly TRBD2 for D (5 bases). The CDR3 is 13 residues long. The CDR3 nucleotides read TGTGCCAGCAGTTTACAGATCACCGGGAAGCTGTTTATT. This encodes CASSLQITGKLFI.

This clonotype was seen many times. CDR3 nucleotide sequence: TGTGCCAGCAGTGATGTAGGGGCCCGGACAGATACGCAGTATTTT. Translation: CASSDVGARTDTQYF. This chain joins TRBV2 and TRBJ2-3; perhaps TRBD1 as D (5 bases). The CDR3 sequence is 15 residues long. V was shortened by 3 bases and J by 3 bases, with 13 bases between the two germline ends. Germline loops: CDR1 SNHLY, CDR2 FYNNEI.

Note on this clonotype: Germline and junction disagree at one end, which may indicate a read error. The gene calls are TRBV11-3 and TRBJ1-2, with D perhaps matching TRBD1 (6 bases). This CDR3 is 14 amino acids long. Germline values: CDR1 SGHNT, CDR2 YENEEA. The DNA of the CDR3 is TGCGCCAACAGCTATGGACAGACCAACTATGGCTACACCTTC. Amino acids: CANSYGQTNYGYTF.

The rearrangement joins TRBV10-3 to TRBJ2-7; a weak D match, TRBD1 (5 bases). The length of the CDR3 is 12 residues. In germline, CDR1 is ENHRY, CDR2 SYGVKD. Trimming took 7 bases from V and 8 from J, leaving 15 bases between them. In nucleotides, the CDR3 is TGTGCCATCAATGACTCAGGGTATAAGCAGTACTTC. It encodes CAINDSGYKQYF.

This clonotype occurred a few times. This may stem from a read error, because a much larger clone lies one nucleotide away. The chain carries TRBV7-9 and TRBJ1-5; TRBD1 matches 8 bases. Germline values: CDR1 SEHNR, CDR2 FQNEAQ (reference sequence). The length of the CDR3 is 14 residues. The CDR3 sequence is CTSSVGTGGQPQHF. The CDR3 DNA reads TGTACCAGCAGCGTCGGGACAGGTGGCCAGCCCCAGCATTTT.